What follows are 22 T cell receptor beta chains derived from one specimen sequenced in a study of blood T cell repertoires in COVID-19. The assay was immunoSEQ multiplex PCR, and TCRdb's table has in-frame clones only and misses some. This sample has 65,000 to 75,000 clones, with approximately 78% found just once. The sequenced material came from peripheral blood. The receptors were sampled from an elderly man with acute or convalescent COVID-19.

V gene TRBV28 combines with J gene TRBJ1-4; D remains unclear. CDR1 and CDR2 (germline): MDHEN, SYDVKM. Trimming pared 6 bases from V and 4 bases from J, leaving 3 bases between. This CDR3 region has 11 residues. CDR3 protein: CASRSNEKLFF. The CDR3 DNA follows: TGTGCCAGCAGGAGTAATGAAAAACTGTTTTTT.

The V and J genes are TRBV6-5 and TRBJ1-2, with 11 bases that match TRBD1. The germline V gene encodes CDR1 MNHEY and CDR2 SVGAGI. The CDR3 spans 16 residues. V gave up 0 bases and J gave up 3 bases; unmatched junction bases: 3. The CDR3: CASSYSGTGGHYGYTF. CDR3 nucleotides: TGTGCCAGCAGTTACTCCGGGACAGGGGGTCACTATGGCTACACCTTC.

This chain connects TRBV18 to TRBJ2-2, with TRBD1 matching over 8 bases. Germline V gene sequence: CDR1 KGHSH, CDR2 LQKENI. Trimming at V came to 3 bases and at J to 1 base, leaving 7 bases not matched to a gene. The CDR3 extends over 17 amino acids. The CDR3 DNA follows: TGTGCCAGCTCACCGATAAGGACAGGGAGGAACACCGGGGAGCTGTTTTTT. Translated, it gives CASSPIRTGRNTGELFF.

The rearrangement uses TRBV25-1 and TRBJ2-5, with 7 bases aligning to TRBD1. CDR1 is MGHDK, CDR2 SYGVNS, per germline. The CDR3 sequence is 13 residues long. J gave up 4 bases and V 6 bases, and 5 bases lay outside the gene matches. CDR3 residues: CASRDRVRETQYF. CDR3 in DNA: TGTGCCAGCAGAGACAGGGTGAGAGAGACCCAGTACTTC. The full variable domain, its missing parts supplied by reference TRBV25-1 and TRBJ2-5, is EADIYQTPRYLVIGTGKKITLECSQTMGHDKMYWYQQDPGMELHLIHYSYGVNSTEKGDLSSESTVSRIRTEHFPLTLESARPSHTSQYLCASRDRVRETQYFGPGTRLLVL.

CDR3 region: CASSLGLAESTQLGVEQYF. The CDR3 bases are TGTGCCAGCAGCCTAGGACTAGCGGAGTCCACTCAACTAGGGGTCGAGCAGTACTTC. V is TRBV28 and J is TRBJ2-7; 10 bases line up with TRBD2. Germline CDR1 and CDR2: MDHEN and SYDVKM. V lost 6 bases, J lost 6 bases, and 23 bases stayed unmatched. This CDR3 has 19 amino acids.

The gene calls are TRBV5-1 and TRBJ2-2, with 8 positions matching TRBD1. CDR1 is SGHRS, CDR2 YFSETQ, per germline. V lost 4 bases to trimming and J lost 7 bases; unmatched junction nucleotides: 9. The CDR3 covers 15 residues. The CDR3 here is CASSPWTGQGGELFF. The CDR3, as DNA: TGCGCCAGCAGCCCTTGGACAGGGCAAGGCGGGGAGCTGTTTTTT.

V and J are TRBV4-3 and TRBJ2-2; D may be TRBD2 (5 bases). The V and J ends lost 1 base and 5 bases respectively, with 8 bases between them. The germline V gene encodes CDR1 LGHNA and CDR2 YSLEER. This CDR3 is 14 amino acids long. CDR3 sequence: CASSQVGVTGELFF. In nucleotides, the CDR3 is TGCGCCAGCAGCCAAGTCGGGGTTACCGGGGAGCTGTTTTTT.

This clone appeared a few times. This rearrangement joins TRBV19 to TRBJ1-6, with D possibly being TRBD1 (6 bases). The CDR3 loop spans 13 amino acids. Trimming left V 5 bases short and J 10 bases short, with 12 bases between. Per the germline V gene, CDR1 is LNHDA and CDR2 is SQIVND (reference sequence). The CDR3 reads CASSPRTESPLHF. The CDR3 DNA follows: TGTGCCAGTAGTCCCCGGACAGAATCACCCCTCCACTTT.

The V call is TRBV18, the J call TRBJ2-1; 9 bases are shared with TRBD2. Trimming removed 3 bases from V and 4 bases from J; junction bases left unmatched: 4. CDR3 length: 15 residues. Looked up from germline, CDR1 is KGHSH and CDR2 is LQKENI. In DNA, the CDR3 is TGTGCCAGCTCACCCGAGCGGGGGGAGTACAATGAGCAGTTCTTC. Translated, it gives CASSPERGEYNEQFF.

The chain uses TRBV6-5 and TRBJ1-6; possible D gene TRBD1, 5 bases. CDR3 length equals 15 residues. CDR1 is MNHEY, CDR2 SVGAGI, per germline. V lost 6 bases, J lost 7 bases, and 16 bases lay in between. CDR3: CASSRMGEGNSPLHF. CDR3 nucleotides: TGTGCCAGCAGCAGAATGGGGGAGGGGAATTCACCCCTCCACTTT.

CDR3 nucleotides: TGCGCCAGCAGCCAAGGAATGGGCGGGAGCTACGAGCAGTACTTC. This gives the protein CASSQGMGGSYEQYF. The rearrangement links TRBV4-3 to TRBJ2-7; TRBD2 matches at 7 bases. With 1 base clipped from V and 3 bases from J, the junction kept 6 bases outside the gene matches. The germline V gene has CDR1 LGHNA and CDR2 YSLEER. This CDR3 is built from 15 residues.

In its sample, this clone was seen once. The chain joins TRBV9 to TRBJ2-5, with 14 bases that match TRBD2. From germline, CDR1 is SGDLS and CDR2 YYNGEE. There are 19 residues in the CDR3. The J segment lost 0 bases and the V segment lost 2 bases, leaving 9 bases of the junction unmatched. The CDR3 sequence is CASSVSGTSGSDYQETQYF. The CDR3 DNA sequence: TGTGCCAGCAGCGTGAGTGGGACTAGCGGGAGTGATTACCAAGAGACCCAGTACTTC.

This chain links TRBV3-1 (or the pseudogene TRBV3-2) with TRBJ2-7, with TRBD1 matching 8 bases. The germline CDR1 and CDR2 sequences are LGHDT and YNNKEL (reference sequence). Trimming at V came to 4 bases and at J to 2 bases, leaving 4 bases not matched to a gene. This CDR3 is built from 14 residues. The CDR3 nucleotides are TGTGCCAGCAGCCCAAGACAGGGGACCTACGAGCAGTACTTC. This sequence encodes CASSPRQGTYEQYF.

This rearrangement joins TRBV28 to TRBJ2-2, with a weak D call TRBD1 (6 bases). The germline V and J ends were trimmed by 8 bases and 7 bases, with 20 bases remaining between them. Germline V CDR1 and CDR2: MDHEN, SYDVKM. The length of the CDR3 is 15 residues. The CDR3 coding sequence is TGTGCCAGCGGAGTCCAGCAGGGGTATGGCGGGGAGCTGTTTTTT. It specifies CASGVQQGYGGELFF.

The chain links TRBV24-1 to TRBJ2-7; D is unresolved. The V and J ends lost 0 bases and 4 bases respectively, with 12 bases between them. The CDR3 runs 15 residues. CDR1 is KGHDR, CDR2 SFDVKD, per germline. The CDR3 DNA sequence: TGTGCCACCAGTGATTTGCAGACAAGGAAGTACGAGCAGTACTTC. It specifies CATSDLQTRKYEQYF.

The chain combines TRBV24-1 with TRBJ2-1; 7 bases are a match to TRBD2. This CDR3 contains 12 residues. V lost 5 bases and J lost 10; bases outside the gene matches: 4. Germline CDR1 and CDR2: KGHDR and SFDVKD. CDR3 DNA sequence: TGTGCCACCAGTGGCCTGACTAGCGAGCAGTTCTTC. This translates into CATSGLTSEQFF.

The genes are TRBV19 and TRBJ2-3; possibly TRBD1 for D (5 bases). The CDR3 spans 14 residues. CDR1 LNHDA and CDR2 SQIVND come from the germline V gene (reference sequence). Trimming shortened V by 3 bases and J by 7 bases, and 14 bases separated the two germline ends. The CDR3 sequence: CASSIRTTMNTQYF. DNA for the CDR3: TGTGCCAGTAGTATCAGGACAACGATGAATACGCAGTATTTT.

By share, this clone ranks as medium-sized. The chain links TRBV28 to TRBJ2-7, with 9 bases matching TRBD1. After removal of 10 bases from V and 5 bases from J, the junction contained 9 bases not matched to a gene. Looked up from germline, CDR1 is MDHEN and CDR2 is SYDVKM. This CDR3 is built from 13 residues. In nucleotides, the CDR3 is TGTGCCATCCTCCTCCGGGACAGGGACGAGCAGTACTTC. Encoded protein: CAILLRDRDEQYF.

This clone was recorded at least ten times. This chain joins TRBV10-3 and TRBJ1-4, with a weak D call TRBD1 (6 bases). Trimming removed 10 bases from V and 7 bases from J, with 16 bases in between. This CDR3 spans 13 amino acids. Germline CDR1 and CDR2: ENHRY and SYGVKD. The chain's CDR3 is CASKGGGGEKLFF. In DNA, the CDR3 is TGTGCCAGTAAAGGGGGGGGAGGTGAAAAACTGTTTTTT.

The rearrangement joins TRBV6-5 to TRBJ2-7; 9 bases align to TRBD1. Looked up from germline, CDR1 is MNHEY and CDR2 is SVGAGI. V lost 2 bases to trimming and J lost 4 bases; unmatched junction nucleotides: 6. This CDR3 region has 15 residues. The CDR3 loop is CASSYRSGQGYEQYF. In DNA, the CDR3 is TGTGCCAGCAGTTACCGCTCGGGACAGGGTTACGAGCAGTACTTC.

The sample holds a few counts of this clone. The chain joins TRBV27 to TRBJ2-2; D gene uncertain. Germline CDR1 MNHEY, CDR2 SMNVEV (reference sequence). Trimming took off 8 bases at V and 0 bases at J, with 13 bases between the two ends. The CDR3 runs to 15 residues. CDR3 bases: TGTGCCAGCGCCCTCCTAGGAACGAACACCGGGGAGCTGTTTTTT. Protein sequence: CASALLGTNTGELFF.

This chain connects TRBV5-5 to TRBJ2-7; a weak D match, TRBD1 (5 bases). Germline V lookup: CDR1 SGHKS, CDR2 YYEKEE (reference sequence). V was trimmed by 3 bases and J by 2 bases, leaving 9 bases between them. The CDR3 consists of 13 residues. CDR3 region: CASSSDRTYEQYF. The CDR3 DNA sequence: TGTGCCAGCAGCTCCGACAGAACCTACGAGCAGTACTTC.